This entry describes one T cell receptor beta chain. Its antigen is unknown. The data are from a study of vaccination effects on CD4 cells after COVID-19. Sequencing was performed with immunoSEQ multiplex PCR; in TCRdb, only in-frame clones are kept and a portion is missing. The sample records some 74,000 clones, approximately 81% being singletons. The CDR3 consists of 15 residues. CDR1 is MNHNS, CDR2 SASEGT, per germline. V was shortened by 1 base and J by 3 bases, with 12 bases between the two germline ends. Ahead of sequencing, the ViraFEST assay grew antigen-specific CD4+ T cells using viral peptide pools. Subsequent to a culture period of about ten days, CD4+ T cells were isolated. Participants received two doses of either the BNT162b2 or mRNA-1273 vaccine.

This sequence joins TRBV6-1 and TRBJ2-5; D gene uncertain. The receptor was derived from a human donor who received a COVID-19 vaccine. This specimen was CD4+ T cells from PBMCs cultured with HCoV-229E spike peptides, taken after COVID-19 vaccination. CDR3 sequence: CASSEVWQRKETQYF. CDR3 coding DNA: TGTGCCAGCAGTGAAGTGTGGCAGAGAAAAGAGACCCAGTACTTC.